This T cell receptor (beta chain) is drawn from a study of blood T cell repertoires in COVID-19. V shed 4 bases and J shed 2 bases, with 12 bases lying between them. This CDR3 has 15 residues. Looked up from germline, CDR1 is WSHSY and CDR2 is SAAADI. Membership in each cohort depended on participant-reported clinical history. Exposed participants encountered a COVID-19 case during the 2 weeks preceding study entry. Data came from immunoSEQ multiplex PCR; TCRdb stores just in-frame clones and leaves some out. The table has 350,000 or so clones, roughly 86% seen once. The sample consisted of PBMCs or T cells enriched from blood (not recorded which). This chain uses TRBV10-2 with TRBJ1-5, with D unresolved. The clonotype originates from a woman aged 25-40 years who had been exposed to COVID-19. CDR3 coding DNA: TGCGCCAGCAGTGGAGGCGGGATTGGCAATCAGCCCCAGCATTTT. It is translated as CASSGGGIGNQPQHF.